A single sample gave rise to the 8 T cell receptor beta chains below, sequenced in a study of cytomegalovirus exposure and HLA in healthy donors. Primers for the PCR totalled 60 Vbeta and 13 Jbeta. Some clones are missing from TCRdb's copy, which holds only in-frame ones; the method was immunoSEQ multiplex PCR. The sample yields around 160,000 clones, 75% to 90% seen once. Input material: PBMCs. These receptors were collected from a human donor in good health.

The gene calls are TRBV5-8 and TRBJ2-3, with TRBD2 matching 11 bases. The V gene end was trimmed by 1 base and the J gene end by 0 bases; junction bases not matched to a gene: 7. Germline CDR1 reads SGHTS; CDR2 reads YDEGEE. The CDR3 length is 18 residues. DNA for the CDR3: TGTGCCAGCAGCTTGATACTAGCGGGGGCTCCTAGCACAGATACGCAGTATTTT. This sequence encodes CASSLILAGAPSTDTQYF.

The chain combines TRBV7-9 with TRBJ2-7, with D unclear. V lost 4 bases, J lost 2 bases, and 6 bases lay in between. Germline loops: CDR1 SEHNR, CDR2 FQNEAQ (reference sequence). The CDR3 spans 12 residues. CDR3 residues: CASSSQAYEQYF. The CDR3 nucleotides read TGTGCCAGCAGCTCTCAGGCCTACGAGCAGTACTTC.

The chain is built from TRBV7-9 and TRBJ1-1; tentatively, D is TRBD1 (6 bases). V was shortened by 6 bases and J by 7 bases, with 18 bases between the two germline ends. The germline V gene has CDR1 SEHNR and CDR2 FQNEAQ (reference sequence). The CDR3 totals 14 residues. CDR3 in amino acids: CASRQTGLRGEAFF. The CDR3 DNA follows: TGTGCCAGCAGACAAACAGGGTTGAGGGGTGAAGCTTTCTTT.

The CDR3 protein is CATYRPAGNTIYF. The CDR3 DNA sequence: TGTGCGACATACCGTCCCGCGGGAAACACCATATATTTT. The V call is TRBV6-5, the J call TRBJ1-3; no clear D. The V gene's germline CDR1 is MNHEY and CDR2 SVGAGI. The CDR3 sequence is 13 residues long.

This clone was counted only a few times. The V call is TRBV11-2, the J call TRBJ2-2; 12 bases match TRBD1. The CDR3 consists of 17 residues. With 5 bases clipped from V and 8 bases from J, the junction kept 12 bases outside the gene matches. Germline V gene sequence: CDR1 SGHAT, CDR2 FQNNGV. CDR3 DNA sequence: TGTGCCAGCAGCGAGGTGGTCGGGACAGGGGGCATAGGGGAGCTGTTTTTT. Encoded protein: CASSEVVGTGGIGELFF.

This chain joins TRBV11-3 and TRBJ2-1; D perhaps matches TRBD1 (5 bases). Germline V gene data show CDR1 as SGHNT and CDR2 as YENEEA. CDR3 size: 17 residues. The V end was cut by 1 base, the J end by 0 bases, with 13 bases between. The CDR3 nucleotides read TGTGCCAGCAGCTTAGGACGACAGAGCTTCTCCTACAATGAGCAGTTCTTC. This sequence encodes CASSLGRQSFSYNEQFF.

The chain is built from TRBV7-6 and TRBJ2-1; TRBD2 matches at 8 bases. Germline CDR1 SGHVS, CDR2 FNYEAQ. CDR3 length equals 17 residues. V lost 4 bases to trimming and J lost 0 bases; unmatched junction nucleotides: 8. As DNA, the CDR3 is TGTGCCAGCAGCTACCCGGCGGGGGGAATCTCCTACAATGAGCAGTTCTTC. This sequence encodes CASSYPAGGISYNEQFF.

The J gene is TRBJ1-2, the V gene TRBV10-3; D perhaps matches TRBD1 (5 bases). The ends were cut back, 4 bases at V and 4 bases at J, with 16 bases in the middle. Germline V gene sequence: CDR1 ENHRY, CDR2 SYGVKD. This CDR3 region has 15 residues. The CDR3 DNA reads TGTGCCATCAGTGGGGAAGGACATGGCCCCTATGGCTACACCTTC. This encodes CAISGEGHGPYGYTF.